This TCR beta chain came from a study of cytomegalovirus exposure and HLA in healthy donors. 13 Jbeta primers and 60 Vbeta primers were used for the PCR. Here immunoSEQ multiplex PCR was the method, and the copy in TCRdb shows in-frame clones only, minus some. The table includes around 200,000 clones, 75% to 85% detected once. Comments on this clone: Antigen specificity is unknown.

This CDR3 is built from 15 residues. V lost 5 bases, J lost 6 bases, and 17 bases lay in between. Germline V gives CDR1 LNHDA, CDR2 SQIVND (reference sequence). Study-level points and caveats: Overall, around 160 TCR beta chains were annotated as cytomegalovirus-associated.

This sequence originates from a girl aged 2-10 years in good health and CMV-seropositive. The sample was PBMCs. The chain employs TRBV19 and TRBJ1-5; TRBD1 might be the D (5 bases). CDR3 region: CASSAQVGFGQPQHF. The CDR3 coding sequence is TGTGCCAGTAGTGCACAGGTAGGATTTGGTCAGCCCCAGCATTTT.